These T cell receptor beta chains were read from a single sample in a study of blood T cells in healthy people across ages. TCRdb re-called the 5' RACE reads through MiXCR, storing one row per CDR3 protein. The sample holds roughly 680,000 distinct CDR3 sequences, 52% seen once. The sequenced sample was blood. These receptor sequences come from an elderly woman in good health. The CDR3 runs from the conserved cysteine through the conserved F or W. A D gene is named only where the DNA matches it firmly. Only some rows state a clone size, as once, few, many or a class for expanded clones.

J,D,size,V,DNA,CDR3
TRBJ2-2,TRBD1,-,TRBV20-1,TGCAGTGCTCGACAGGGAACAGTGACCGGGGAGCTGTTTTTT,CSARQGTVTGELFF
TRBJ1-2,-,-,TRBV27,TGTGCCAGCAGTCCAAGGGAACGGGGGGGCTACACCTTC,CASSPRERGGYTF
TRBJ2-1,-,few,TRBV27,TGTGCCAGCAGTTTATCGCCGGGGGCATGGTACAATGAGCAGTTCTTC,CASSLSPGAWYNEQFF
TRBJ1-2,-,-,TRBV10-3,TGTGCCATCAGTGAGGCGGGGACTCACTATGGCTACACCTTC,CAISEAGTHYGYTF
TRBJ2-4,-,-,TRBV29-1,TGCAGCGTTGATAACGGGGTAGGCGCGCAGTACTTC,CSVDNGVGAQYF
TRBJ2-1,-,-,TRBV7-2,TGTGCCAGCAGCCGCTTGACTAAGGAGCAGTTCTTC,CASSRLTKEQFF
TRBJ2-1,-,-,TRBV20-1,TGCAGTGCTTTCTCCTGGGGGAAAGGCGGGACGACGAACAATGAGCAGTTCTTC,CSAFSWGKGGTTNNEQFF
TRBJ2-5,-,-,TRBV20-1,TGCAGTGCTAGAGACCAAGTCCTAGAAGAGACCCAGTACTTC,CSARDQVLEETQYF
TRBJ1-5,-,-,TRBV20-1,TGCAGTGCTAGAGTCTCGCCCAATCAGCCCCAGCATTTT,CSARVSPNQPQHF
TRBJ1-4,-,few,TRBV5-1,TGCGCCAGCAGCTTGGCCCATGGGGGTGCAACTAATGAAAAACTGTTTTTT,CASSLAHGGATNEKLFF
TRBJ1-5,-,few,TRBV28,TGTGCCAGCAGTTCCTCCGCCGGGAAGACCCAGCATTTT,CASSSSAGKTQHF